What follows is one T cell receptor (beta chain) and its context. Its antigen is unknown. Regulatory T cells were sorted from blood as CD4+ CD25-high CD127-low cells. These data belong to a study of regulatory and conventional T cells in RAG deficiency. Study results and limitations: Control T-cell subsets had markedly higher Shannon entropy and lower Simpson indices than RAG-deficient patients.

Germline assignment: CDR1 GTSNPN and CDR2 SVGIG (reference sequence). The CDR3 consists of 12 residues. The V and J ends lost 0 bases and 7 bases respectively, with 9 bases between them. The repertoire was sequenced with immunoSEQ multiplex PCR; TCRdb's copy has only in-frame clones and lacks some. This table has about 8,000 clones, under 95% appearing once. The same sample was also used in a study of regulatory T cells. That paper adds: Primers: 52 TRBV forward and 13 TRBJ reverse.

The TCR originated in a human donor in good health. The chain is built from TRBV30 and TRBJ1-2; D ambiguous. The material sequenced was CD127- CD25+ CD4+ Tregs sorted from blood. The CDR3 nucleotides read TGTGCCTGGAGTGTAATGGAGGGTGGCTACACCTTC. It specifies CAWSVMEGGYTF.